A single sample is the source of the 21 T cell receptor beta chains below, sequenced in a study of blood T cell repertoires in COVID-19. Data came from immunoSEQ multiplex PCR; TCRdb stores just in-frame clones and leaves some out. The sample consists of about 220,000 clones, 65% to 85% of them appearing once. The sequenced material came from PBMCs or T cells enriched from blood (not recorded which). Receptor source: a woman aged 55-69 years who had recovered from COVID-19.

The CDR3 DNA is TGTGCCAGCAGGGGGGCAGGGCTCAGCCTGACTTTC. It codes for CASRGAGLSLTF. This chain connects TRBV6-5 to TRBJ2-6; a possible D gene is TRBD1 (6 bases). V was pared by 6 bases and J by 15 bases, with 15 bases between. In germline, CDR1 is MNHEY, CDR2 SVGAGI. This CDR3 comprises 12 residues.

The chain is built from TRBV6-5 and TRBJ2-7; 7 bases are a match to TRBD1. The germline CDR1 and CDR2 sequences are MNHEY and SVGAGI. The CDR3 has 14 amino acids. V trimming: 3 bases; J trimming: 1 base; junction bases outside the gene matches: 3. CDR3 bases: TGTGCCAGCAGTTATTACAGGGGATCCTACGAGCAGTACTTC. Translation: CASSYYRGSYEQYF.

In its sample, this clone was seen a few times. The V call is TRBV7-6, the J call TRBJ1-5; 8 bases map to TRBD1. Germline loops: CDR1 SGHVS, CDR2 FNYEAQ. The V segment lost 6 bases and the J segment 4 bases; nucleotides outside the gene matches: 11. The CDR3 is 16 residues long. The CDR3 DNA sequence: TGTGCCAGCAGTAGAACAGGGGGGTTACGTAATCAGCCCCAGCATTTT. Translating gives CASSRTGGLRNQPQHF.

J is TRBJ2-1 and V is TRBV2, with a possible D match to TRBD2 (6 bases). Germline V gene sequence: CDR1 SNHLY, CDR2 FYNNEI. CDR3 length equals 15 residues. V lost 2 bases, J lost 6 bases, and 14 bases lay in between. CDR3 region: CASSEREYDPNEQFF. The CDR3 nucleotides read TGTGCCAGCAGTGAACGGGAGTACGATCCCAATGAGCAGTTCTTC. The full variable domain, in which reference TRBV2 and TRBJ2-1 provide the parts outside the CDR3, is EPEVTQTPSHQVTQMGQEVILRCVPISNHLYFYWYRQILGQKVEFLVSFYNNEISEKSEIFDDQFSVERPDGSNFTLKIRSTKLEDSAMYFCASSEREYDPNEQFFGPGTRLTVL.

Written as DNA, the CDR3 is TGTGCCAGCAGCCCAGCGGACAATGAGCAGTTCTTC. Translation gives CASSPADNEQFF. V and J are TRBV11-2 and TRBJ2-1, with TRBD2 as a possible D gene (5 bases). Germline V gene lookup returns CDR1 SGHAT and CDR2 FQNNGV. The CDR3 sequence is 12 residues long. V shed 5 bases and J shed 5 bases, with 7 bases lying between them.

For the CDR3, the DNA is TGTGCCAGCAGCCCCAAACCCGGACTAGCGGGGGGCGAGCAGTTCTTC. It is translated as CASSPKPGLAGGEQFF. The chain couples TRBV7-8 to TRBJ2-1; the match to TRBD2 covers 14 bases. Per the germline V gene, CDR1 is SGHVS and CDR2 is FQNEAQ. This CDR3 has 16 amino acids. After removal of 5 bases from V and 10 bases from J, the junction contained 10 bases not matched to a gene.

The chain couples TRBV5-1 to TRBJ1-2, with TRBD1 identical over 7 bases. J lost 2 bases, V lost 4 bases, and 2 bases had no gene match. The CDR3 length is 13 residues. From germline, CDR1 is SGHRS and CDR2 YFSETQ. This chain's CDR3 is CASSPTGNYGYTF. The DNA of the CDR3 is TGCGCCAGCAGCCCGACAGGGAACTATGGCTACACCTTC.

The rearrangement joins TRBV10-1 to TRBJ2-7; D gene uncertain. The V gene lost 5 bases and the J gene lost 0 bases, with 8 bases spanning the gap. The CDR3 spans 13 residues. Germline V gene lookup returns CDR1 WNHNN and CDR2 SYGVQD (reference sequence). The CDR3 DNA reads TGCGCCAGCAGTAGCGAAAACTCCTACGAGCAGTACTTC. Translation: CASSSENSYEQYF.

This chain uses TRBV19 with TRBJ2-5, with D tentatively TRBD2 (6 bases). From germline, CDR1 is LNHDA and CDR2 SQIVND (reference sequence). CDR3 size: 13 residues. Trimming stripped 10 bases from V and 1 base from J, with 13 bases between. The CDR3 region is CATAGSLQETQYF. DNA of the CDR3: TGTGCCACTGCCGGGAGCCTCCAAGAGACCCAGTACTTC. Full variable domain (outside the CDR3, taken from reference TRBV19 and TRBJ2-5): DGGITQSPKYLFRKEGQNVTLSCEQNLNHDAMYWYRQDPGQGLRLIYYSQIVNDFQKGDIAEGYSVSREKKESFPLTVTSAQKNPTAFYLCATAGSLQETQYFGPGTRLLVL.

The J gene is TRBJ1-2, the V gene TRBV7-2, with TRBD1 matching 11 bases. With V trimmed by 2 bases and J by 7 bases, 3 bases remained unmatched. The length of the CDR3 is 14 residues. Germline V gene sequence: CDR1 SGHTA, CDR2 FQGNSA. The CDR3 coding sequence is TGTGCCAGCAGCTTAATAGGACAGGGGGCTGGCTACACCTTC. Protein sequence: CASSLIGQGAGYTF.

The gene calls are TRBV21-1 and TRBJ2-1; the table gives TRBD2 as D, unverified against the DNA. TRBV21-1 is recorded as a pseudogene. The CDR3 consists of 19 residues. CDR3 residues: CASSKTPQLAPSSYNEQFF. CDR3 coding DNA: TGTGCCAGCAGCAAAACCCCGCAGCTAGCCCCGAGCTCCTACAATGAGCAGTTCTTC.

The chain links TRBV5-6 to TRBJ2-3; 10 bases agree with TRBD2. V shed 5 bases, J shed 0 bases, and the junction held 6 bases outside the gene matches. Germline V CDR1 and CDR2: SGHDT, YYEEEE. The CDR3 contains 16 residues. The CDR3 protein is CASSPGLAASTDTQYF. CDR3 nucleotide sequence: TGTGCCAGCAGTCCAGGACTAGCGGCTAGCACAGATACGCAGTATTTT.

The chain couples TRBV6-5 to TRBJ1-4; 8 bases line up with TRBD1. Trimming removed 11 bases from V and 8 bases from J; junction bases left unmatched: 10. This CDR3 region has 13 residues. Germline V CDR1 and CDR2: MNHEY, SVGAGI. CDR3 loop: CAGSRQGNEKLFF. The DNA of the CDR3 is TGTGCCGGATCGCGACAGGGGAACGAAAAACTGTTTTTT.

The chain has TRBV19 and TRBJ2-7; a possible D gene is TRBD2 (6 bases). Trimming removed 2 bases at V and 6 bases at J, with 17 bases between. The CDR3 is made up of 15 amino acids. The germline gives CDR1 LNHDA, CDR2 SQIVND (reference sequence). This chain's CDR3 is CASSIRYGGSGEQYF. The CDR3, as DNA: TGTGCCAGTAGTATAAGGTACGGGGGTTCAGGCGAGCAGTACTTC.

The chain has TRBV7-3 and TRBJ2-7; D ambiguous. Trimming shortened V by 5 bases and J by 6 bases, and 20 bases separated the two germline ends. Germline loops: CDR1 SGHTA, CDR2 FQGTGA. The CDR3 length is 15 residues. In DNA form, the CDR3 reads TGTGCCAGCAGCATAAATGGCAGGCCCCCCGGCGAGCAGTACTTC. Its protein product is CASSINGRPPGEQYF.

The rearrangement uses TRBV29-1 and TRBJ1-2; no clear D gene. CDR3 length: 11 amino acids. V was cut by 4 bases and J by 5 bases, with 8 bases left in between. Germline CDR1 is SQVTM and CDR2 is ANQGSEA. The CDR3, as DNA: TGCAGCGTTGCAACAGAGTATGGCTACACCTTC. This translates into CSVATEYGYTF.

The gene calls are TRBV9 and TRBJ2-2; a possible D gene is TRBD1 (5 bases). Germline CDR1 reads SGDLS; CDR2 reads YYNGEE. This CDR3 comprises 18 residues. V was trimmed by 0 bases and J by 4 bases, leaving 19 bases between them. The CDR3 spells CASSVAGRQPQGTGELFF. The CDR3 nucleotides are TGTGCCAGCAGCGTAGCCGGGCGGCAGCCCCAGGGCACCGGGGAGCTGTTTTTT.

This clone was seen a handful of times. This sequence joins TRBV19 and TRBJ1-6, with a weak D call TRBD1 (5 bases). Germline V gene data show CDR1 as LNHDA and CDR2 as SQIVND (reference sequence). V lost 1 base and J 14 bases, leaving 9 bases between the germline ends. The CDR3 has 12 amino acids. DNA for the CDR3: TGTGCCAGTAGTATAGCCCAGGGCTCCCTCCACTTT. Residues: CASSIAQGSLHF.

V usage is TRBV18 and J usage is TRBJ1-3, with 9 bases that match TRBD1. The junction had 4 bases not matched to a gene; V was cut back by 8 bases and J by 8 bases. The CDR3 sequence is 12 residues long. The germline CDR1 and CDR2 sequences are KGHSH and LQKENI. CDR3 region: CASTRDRDTIYF. Here the CDR3 DNA reads TGTGCCAGCACCCGGGACAGGGACACCATATATTTT. Looking up the rest from reference TRBV18 and TRBJ1-3 gives the full variable domain: NAGVMQNPRHLVRRRGQEARLRCSPMKGHSHVYWYRQLPEEGLKFMVYLQKENIIDESGMPKERFSAEFPKEGPSILRIQQVVRGDSAAYFCASTRDRDTIYFGEGSWLTVV.

The V call is TRBV7-2, the J call TRBJ2-3, with D perhaps TRBD2 (6 bases). CDR1 and CDR2 (germline): SGHTA, FQGNSA. The CDR3 spans 15 residues. Between the trimmed V and J ends, which lost 0 bases and 4 bases, there was a span of 11 bases. The CDR3 spells CASSLAGGMADTQYF. The DNA for the CDR3 is TGTGCCAGCAGCTTAGCGGGCGGGATGGCAGATACGCAGTATTTT.

This chain links TRBV27 with TRBJ1-1; D unclear. The CDR3 is 15 residues long. Germline V gene lookup returns CDR1 MNHEY and CDR2 SMNVEV (reference sequence). V gave up 6 bases and J gave up 0 bases, with 14 bases separating them. The CDR3 DNA sequence: TGTGCCAGCAGGTCAGGAATCTCCATGAACACTGAAGCTTTCTTT. This gives the protein CASRSGISMNTEAFF.